This TCR beta chain came from a study of T cells in Graves' hyperthyroidism and ophthalmopathy (dated by TCRdb to the late 2010s). With regard to the full study: Peripheral blood samples were taken at the time of initial diagnosis, prior to any treatment. Thyroid tissue and blood T-cell repertoires from six Graves' hyperthyroidism patients were also compared in the study. TCR Vbeta CDR3 sequencing of 135 peripheral blood samples (43 ophthalmopathy, some 75 hyperthyroidism and approximately 17 progressor patients) is reported in the paper. The 100 discovery patients were divided at random into training and test sets in a 7:3 ratio. After blood sampling, hyperthyroidism patients were treated with methimazole at a starting dose of 30 mg daily, and ophthalmopathy patients were treated with high-dose intravenous methylprednisolone. To identify TCR V-J signatures that set the groups apart, the researchers used a discovery cohort of 100 patients, made up of 43 with Graves' ophthalmopathy and some 60 with stable Graves' hyperthyroidism. Prospective prediction of ophthalmopathy was tested in an independent validation cohort consisting of 18 to 20 hyperthyroidism patients and around 17 patients who later progressed to ophthalmopathy.

The full study reports these points: Most expanded thyroid clonotypes (frequency above 0.001) were also detected in blood, suggesting blood repertoires may reflect thyroid immune responses. Sample size was not statistically predetermined, and blinding of investigators to group allocation was not performed. In cross-validation, a model built on a 13 V-J signature told ophthalmopathy apart from stable hyperthyroidism with under 90% sensitivity and roughly 82% specificity, and in testing the same model reached 80%/75%. During validation, the model predicted progression to ophthalmopathy a median of about 5.9 months ahead of onset, with more than 55% sensitivity and about 75% specificity.

A patient counted as having stable Graves' hyperthyroidism if no progression to ophthalmopathy occurred over 18 months of follow-up. Hyperthyroidism patients were newly diagnosed, with disease duration under 2 months, and aged 18 to 65 years. Patients with uncontrolled infections, other autoimmune diseases, pregnancy or lactation were excluded. Diagnoses were established on the basis of clinical symptoms, serum thyroxine and TRAb, thyroid ultrasound, and orbital computed tomography. PBMCs were separated from around 9.1 ml of fresh peripheral blood using Ficoll-Paque density gradient centrifugation. Total RNA was extracted with Trizol reagent, and quality was checked on an Agilent 2100 Bioanalyzer. At least ten counts were recorded for this clonotype. Its antigen is still unknown. Per-base qualities were not stored, and no clone one base away is much larger. Amplification of TCR beta CDR3 regions was carried out from RNA transcripts. The TCR CDR3 was subjected to a first round of RT-PCR using the HTBI primer set and the Qiagen OneStep RT-PCR kit. A second multiplex PCR round built the libraries, followed by size selection and purification. Paired-end sequencing of the libraries was performed with 100 bp reads on an Illumina HiSeq2000. As for the authors' bioinformatics: SOAPnuke was used to process the raw data, with reads discarded if the reads contained adapters or uncalled bases, had a mean Phred below 15, or lacked an exact constant-primer or identifier match. High-quality paired reads were merged using COPE v1.2.5, and each unique nucleotide sequence was defined as a clonotype. Clonotypes were aligned to IMGT TRBV, TRBD and TRBJ reference segments using MiTCR v1.1. Only V-J combinations with frequency above 0.0001, covering about 99% of repertoires, were analysed. A TCS score was defined as the ratio between F50 (clonal expansion) and ExV (chaos), using BLOSUM62-based TCRdist between CDR3 peptides within each V-J. Welch's t-statistics and random forest reduced 500 to 650 V-J features to under 15, which were used in a naive Bayes classifier (R e1071). The similarity between thyroid and blood repertoires was quantified using the Morisita-Horn index. TCRdb itself trimmed the public reads at Q25 with fastp, ran MiXCR and retained productive beta chains. Rows are combined by CDR3 protein, so each entry shows the most common genes and DNA. TCRdb, not the authors, supplied the V and J calls. Across this sample there are about 760,000 distinct CDR3 sequences, with about 35% seen only once. The ten most abundant clones make up roughly 30% of the sample.

The junction carries 9 bases between V and J, which are trimmed by 0 bases and 2 bases respectively. Based on the germline V gene, the CDR1 and CDR2 sequences are SGDLS and YYNGEE. From the cysteine through the phenylalanine, the CDR3 covers 14 amino acids. Only the CDR3 portion is preserved as DNA: 42 bases, with reading frame beginning at the first base. This TCR was sampled from a middle-aged woman with Graves' hyperthyroidism. Here the chain combines TRBV9 and TRBJ2-7; the D gene assignment is ambiguous. Sequencing input: blood. The DNA sequence is given as TGTGCCAGCAGCGTAGAATCGTACCCCTACGAGCAGTACTTC. The encoded protein is CASSVESYPYEQYF.